These 4 T cell receptor beta chains share one sample of origin, sequenced in a study of read filtering for tumor transcriptome and immune sequencing. This library used roughly 370 ng RNA and molecular barcoded adaptors spanning alpha/delta and beta/gamma chains. TCRdb recomputed calls from the reads with MiXCR, one row per CDR3 protein. This sample has more than 45,000 distinct CDR3 sequences, with around 19% found just once. Sequencing was performed on a population of CD138-negative cells sorted from bone marrow. These receptor sequences come from a donor at least 40 years old with multiple myeloma.

This clonotype has only a few counts. The rearrangement uses TRBV7-8 and TRBJ1-5; TRBD1 matches at 8 bases. The CDR3 is 12 amino acids. The germline V gene encodes CDR1 SGHVS and CDR2 FQNEAQ. The CDR3 nucleotides read TGTGCTACAGGGGGGAGCAATCAGCCCCAGCATTTT. Translated: CATGGSNQPQHF.

In this sample, this clonotype turned up a few times. The chain uses TRBV2 and TRBJ1-5; D perhaps matches TRBD1 (6 bases). Deletions cut 6 bases from V and 0 bases from J, with 15 bases between. The CDR3 consists of 16 residues. The V gene's germline CDR1 is SNHLY and CDR2 FYNNEI. CDR3 DNA: TGTGCCAGCAGCCCCTCGGGACAATATAGCAATCAGCCCCAGCATTTT. This gives the protein CASSPSGQYSNQPQHF.

In this sample, this clonotype turned up many times. The rearrangement joins TRBV3-1 to TRBJ2-7, with 13 positions matching TRBD2. This CDR3 contains 16 residues. Germline-derived CDR1 and CDR2 are LGHDT and YNNKEL (reference sequence). The trim removed 4 bases at V and 2 bases at J, leaving 5 bases unmatched. DNA for the CDR3: TGTGCCAGCAGCCGACAAACTAGCGGGAGGGCCTACGAGCAGTACTTC. This encodes CASSRQTSGRAYEQYF.

This clonotype came up many times. The chain carries TRBV10-3 and TRBJ2-7; D is uncertain. In germline, CDR1 is ENHRY, CDR2 SYGVKD. Trimming left V 3 bases short and J 0 bases short, with 9 bases between. The CDR3 runs 14 residues. CDR3 protein: CAISDRESSYEQYF. The CDR3 bases are TGTGCCATCAGTGATCGAGAAAGCTCCTACGAGCAGTACTTC.